What follows are 30 T cell receptor beta chains derived from one specimen sequenced in a study of yellow fever vaccine responses in identical twins. TCRdb re-derived calls from the RT-PCR reads in MiXCR, one entry per CDR3 protein. Of about 14,000 distinct CDR3 sequences detected, 84% appear once; the ten largest clones hold 0.6% to 0.8%. This specimen was T cells from blood (PBMCs), unsorted or a sorted subset (not recorded which), taken before or after yellow fever vaccination (not recorded which). Receptors originate from a young woman who received the yellow fever vaccine.

The chain recombines TRBV11-3 with TRBJ2-2, with TRBD1 as a possible D gene (5 bases). There are 16 residues in the CDR3. Trimming stripped 2 bases from V and 7 bases from J, with 17 bases between. Germline loops: CDR1 SGHNT, CDR2 YENEEA. This CDR3 reads CASSLRGGPESGELFF. For the CDR3, the DNA is TGTGCCAGCAGCTTAAGGGGTGGACCAGAAAGCGGGGAGCTGTTTTTT.

This clonotype occurred once. The rearrangement uses TRBV12-3 or TRBV12-4 and TRBJ1-1; no reliable D call. This CDR3 is built from 12 residues. Trimming took off 2 bases at V and 7 bases at J, with 8 bases between the two ends. CDR3 nucleotide sequence: TGTGCCAGCAGTTTAAGGATTGGTGAAGCTTTCTTT. It translates to CASSLRIGEAFF.

This clonotype turned up a few times. The V and J genes are TRBV10-1 and TRBJ2-7; TRBD2 agrees at 10 bases. The germline CDR1 and CDR2 sequences are WNHNN and SYGVQD (reference sequence). J gave up 6 bases and V 7 bases, and 6 bases lay outside the gene matches. This CDR3 has 13 residues. This CDR3 reads CASTLAGVGEQYF. The DNA for the CDR3 is TGCGCCAGCACCCTAGCGGGAGTCGGCGAGCAGTACTTC.

This chain links TRBV10-3 with TRBJ2-1; D possibly corresponds to TRBD2 (7 bases). The CDR3 consists of 16 residues. The germline CDR1 and CDR2 sequences are ENHRY and SYGVKD. Trimming stripped 0 bases from V and 6 bases from J, with 15 bases between. The CDR3 loop reads CAISESGGLLTNEQFF. DNA for the CDR3: TGTGCCATCAGTGAGTCCGGGGGGCTACTTACCAATGAGCAGTTCTTC.

This sequence joins TRBV7-9 and TRBJ2-7; D is perhaps TRBD2 (5 bases). Trimming removed 1 base at V and 1 base at J, with 14 bases between. The CDR3 spans 16 residues. CDR1 is SEHNR, CDR2 FQNEAQ, per germline (reference sequence). CDR3 protein: CASSLETGLGSYEQYF. As DNA, the CDR3 is TGTGCCAGCAGCTTAGAAACGGGATTAGGGTCCTACGAGCAGTACTTC.

The J gene is TRBJ1-5, the V gene TRBV18, with 7 bases identical to TRBD1. In germline, CDR1 is KGHSH, CDR2 LQKENI. The CDR3 is 15 residues long. The V and J ends lost 2 bases and 7 bases, in that order; junction bases with no gene match: 8. Written as DNA, the CDR3 is TGTGCCAGCTCACCAGGTGGGACAGAGATGCAGCCCCAGCATTTT. As protein: CASSPGGTEMQPQHF.

This clonotype was detected only a few times. The rearrangement uses TRBV6-5 and TRBJ1-1; no firm D call. This CDR3 comprises 11 residues. Germline CDR1 is MNHEY and CDR2 is SVGAGI. With 2 bases removed from V and 7 bases from J, the gap between germline ends came to 5 bases. This chain's CDR3 is CASSYGIEAFF. CDR3 DNA sequence: TGTGCCAGCAGTTACGGCATTGAAGCTTTCTTT.

The V gene is TRBV13, the J gene TRBJ2-1, with D uncertain. The length of the CDR3 is 13 residues. V lost 0 bases and J lost 6, with 6 bases in between. Germline CDR1 reads PRHDT; CDR2 reads FYEKMQ (reference sequence). The CDR3 DNA follows: TGTGCCAGCAGCTTAGGGGATATCAATGAGCAGTTCTTC. Translated, it gives CASSLGDINEQFF.

The chain is built from TRBV25-1 and TRBJ2-3; TRBD2 matches at 8 bases. The V gene's germline CDR1 is MGHDK and CDR2 SYGVNS. V shed 3 bases and J 7 bases; nucleotides not matched to a gene: 9. This CDR3 is 15 amino acids long. DNA for the CDR3: TGTGCCAGCAGTGAGTCGGGGGGGCTAGGGAATACGCAGTATTTT. Protein product: CASSESGGLGNTQYF.

The rearrangement uses TRBV29-1 and TRBJ1-1; D is possibly TRBD1 (6 bases). The CDR3 is made up of 12 amino acids. With 6 bases removed from V and 4 bases from J, the gap between germline ends came to 12 bases. CDR1 and CDR2 (germline): SQVTM, ANQGSEA. CDR3 sequence reads: CSVIRGATEAFF. In nucleotides, the CDR3 is TGCAGCGTCATCCGGGGGGCCACTGAAGCTTTCTTT.

This rearrangement joins TRBV5-1 to TRBJ1-1; D is ambiguous. V was trimmed by 0 bases and J by 0 bases, leaving 6 bases between them. The CDR3 totals 14 residues. Germline values: CDR1 SGHRS, CDR2 YFSETQ. CDR3 protein: CASSLGQMNTEAFF. Here the CDR3 DNA reads TGCGCCAGCAGCTTGGGACAAATGAACACTGAAGCTTTCTTT. Based on the CDR3 plus reference TRBV5-1 and TRBJ1-1, the full variable domain is KAGVTQTPRYLIKTRGQQVTLSCSPISGHRSVSWYQQTPGQGLQFLFEYFSETQRNKGNFPGRFSGRQFSNSRSEMNVSTLELGDSALYLCASSLGQMNTEAFFGQGTRLTVV.

This clonotype was counted once. V is TRBV6-1 and J is TRBJ1-2; 7 positions agree with TRBD1. V shed 6 bases and J 3 bases; nucleotides not matched to a gene: 13. The CDR3 covers 16 residues. Germline V lookup: CDR1 MNHNS, CDR2 SASEGT. Written as DNA, the CDR3 is TGTGCCAGCAGCCAGAACGGCGGACAGGCACACTATGGCTACACCTTC. Its protein product is CASSQNGGQAHYGYTF.

This rearrangement joins TRBV20-1 to TRBJ1-1; maybe TRBD1 (5 bases). CDR3 length: 13 residues. The germline V and J ends were trimmed by 5 bases and 0 bases, with 10 bases remaining between them. Per germline, CDR1 DFQATT and CDR2 SNEGSKA (reference sequence). CDR3 sequence reads: CSAPGPVNTEAFF. The CDR3 nucleotides are TGCAGTGCTCCGGGACCGGTGAACACTGAAGCTTTCTTT.

The chain joins TRBV5-1 to TRBJ2-5; D gene ambiguous. The V end lost 4 bases, the J end lost 4 bases, and 14 bases lay between the germline ends. Germline CDR1 SGHRS, CDR2 YFSETQ. This CDR3 contains 14 residues. CDR3: CASSPNAVVETQYF. The CDR3 DNA is TGCGCCAGCAGCCCCAATGCGGTGGTAGAGACCCAGTACTTC.

The chain has TRBV11-2 and TRBJ2-1, with D perhaps TRBD1 (6 bases). CDR3 length equals 16 residues. V shed 3 bases and J shed 4 bases, with 16 bases lying between them. Germline V gene lookup returns CDR1 SGHAT and CDR2 FQNNGV. The CDR3 sequence: CASSFSGTTYYNEQFF. In DNA, the CDR3 is TGTGCCAGCAGCTTCTCCGGGACAACCTATTACAATGAGCAGTTCTTC. The full variable domain, in which reference TRBV11-2 and TRBJ2-1 provide the parts outside the CDR3, is EAGVAQSPRYKIIEKRQSVAFWCNPISGHATLYWYQQILGQGPKLLIQFQNNGVVDDSQLPKDRFSAERLKGVDSTLKIQPAKLEDSAVYLCASSFSGTTYYNEQFFGPGTRLTVL.

This clonotype occurred once. The rearrangement links TRBV5-4 to TRBJ1-6, with unresolved D. Germline V gene sequence: CDR1 SGHNT, CDR2 YYREEE (reference sequence). CDR3 length: 14 amino acids. The V end lost 1 base, the J end lost 6 bases, and 8 bases lay between the germline ends. CDR3 DNA sequence: TGTGCCAGCAGCTTGCAAGGGATTAATTCACCCCTCCACTTT. It codes for CASSLQGINSPLHF.

J is TRBJ1-1 and V is TRBV10-1, with 7 bases that match TRBD1. The trim removed 4 bases at V and 8 bases at J, leaving 4 bases unmatched. This CDR3 is 12 amino acids long. In germline, CDR1 is WNHNN, CDR2 SYGVQD (reference sequence). The CDR3 here is CASSATGREAFF. DNA of the CDR3: TGCGCCAGCAGTGCGACAGGGCGCGAAGCTTTCTTT.

This clonotype has only a few counts. The rearrangement uses TRBV19 and TRBJ2-5; D gene ambiguous. Germline CDR1 LNHDA, CDR2 SQIVND (reference sequence). This CDR3 contains 11 residues. The V gene lost 4 bases and the J gene lost 6 bases, with 6 bases spanning the gap. CDR3 region: CASSNSKTQYF. CDR3 DNA: TGTGCCAGTAGTAACAGTAAGACCCAGTACTTC.

The genes are TRBV10-3 and TRBJ1-1; D not resolved. From germline, CDR1 is ENHRY and CDR2 SYGVKD. This CDR3 contains 14 residues. V was pared by 2 bases and J by 4 bases, with 11 bases between. The CDR3 loop is CAISESNQVTEAFF. CDR3 coding DNA: TGTGCCATCAGTGAGAGTAACCAGGTCACTGAAGCTTTCTTT.

As regards this clonotype: An end of the junction differs from the germline gene, which may be a read error. V and J are TRBV11-2 and TRBJ2-1; 8 positions match TRBD2. The CDR3 spans 15 residues. The germline V gene has CDR1 SGHAT and CDR2 FQNNGV. The CDR3 sequence: CASSVDPSGPNEQFF. The CDR3, as DNA: TGTGCCAGCAGCGTAGACCCTAGCGGGCCCAATGAGCAGTTCTTC.

This chain uses TRBV10-3 with TRBJ1-1; weak D call: TRBD1 (6 bases). Per the germline V gene, CDR1 is ENHRY and CDR2 is SYGVKD. The CDR3 consists of 13 residues. V dropped 6 bases and J dropped 0 bases, with 8 bases sitting between them. The CDR3, as DNA: TGTGCCATCAGGGACAGTTTGAACACTGAAGCTTTCTTT. This encodes CAIRDSLNTEAFF.

This rearrangement joins TRBV4-2 to TRBJ2-5, with 11 positions matching TRBD1. The V gene end was trimmed by 0 bases and the J gene end by 4 bases; junction bases not matched to a gene: 1. The CDR3 sequence is 15 residues long. CDR1 and CDR2 (germline): LGHNA, YNFKEQ. The CDR3 spells CASSQDGTGGETQYF. The CDR3 nucleotides read TGTGCCAGCAGCCAAGATGGGACAGGGGGAGAGACCCAGTACTTC.

This clonotype turned up a few times. This sequence joins TRBV6-1 and TRBJ2-3, with TRBD1 matching 7 bases. The CDR3 is 16 amino acids. V lost 5 bases, J lost 4 bases, and 12 bases stayed unmatched. Germline loops: CDR1 MNHNS, CDR2 SASEGT. Here the CDR3 DNA reads TGTGCCAGCAGTACCGGATTAAGACAGGGACCAGATACGCAGTATTTT. The encoded protein is CASSTGLRQGPDTQYF.

The chain uses TRBV10-1 and TRBJ1-3; unclear D gene. Germline V gene data show CDR1 as WNHNN and CDR2 as SYGVQD (reference sequence). V was trimmed by 9 bases and J by 4 bases, leaving 13 bases between them. The CDR3 consists of 13 residues. CDR3 sequence: CARAAGRGNTIYF. The DNA for the CDR3 is TGCGCCAGGGCAGCCGGTCGGGGAAACACCATATATTTT.

V usage is TRBV18 and J usage is TRBJ2-7; no firm D call. Between the trimmed V and J ends, which lost 3 bases and 3 bases, there was a span of 9 bases. The CDR3 is 13 residues long. In germline, CDR1 is KGHSH, CDR2 LQKENI. The CDR3 protein is CASSPRSIYEQYF. CDR3 DNA sequence: TGTGCCAGCTCACCTCGCTCCATCTACGAGCAGTACTTC.

This clonotype was seen a single time. V and J are TRBV19 and TRBJ2-2; TRBD1 is a possible D gene (6 bases). This CDR3 has 13 residues. V gave up 4 bases and J gave up 3 bases, with 6 bases separating them. Per germline, CDR1 LNHDA and CDR2 SQIVND (reference sequence). In DNA, the CDR3 is TGTGCCAGTAGTAACAGGGACACCGGGGAGCTGTTTTTT. This codes for CASSNRDTGELFF.

The chain recombines TRBV5-1 with TRBJ2-7; 7 nucleotides match TRBD1. V trimming: 4 bases; J trimming: 5 bases; junction bases outside the gene matches: 6. CDR1 is SGHRS and CDR2 is YFSETQ in the germline V gene. There are 13 residues in the CDR3. CDR3 nucleotide sequence: TGCGCCAGCAGCAGGACAGGTGGGGACGAGCAGTACGTC. Amino acids: CASSRTGGDEQYV.

The rearrangement uses TRBV7-3 and TRBJ2-5; D unclear. The CDR3 has 13 amino acids. Germline V lookup: CDR1 SGHTA, CDR2 FQGTGA. Trimming left V 1 base short and J 5 bases short, with 8 bases between. The CDR3 bases are TGTGCCAGCAGCTTAAATAATAGGGAGACCCAGTACTTC. It specifies CASSLNNRETQYF.

The chain uses TRBV21-1 and TRBJ1-5. TRBV21-1 is designated a pseudogene. This CDR3 contains 16 residues. CDR3 coding DNA: TGTGCCAGCAGCACTCAAGGGAGGAATAGCAATCAGCCCCAGCATTTT. It translates to CASSTQGRNSNQPQHF.

The V and J genes are TRBV3-1 and TRBJ2-5; tentatively, D is TRBD2 (6 bases). Trimming took 4 bases from V and 3 from J, leaving 18 bases between them. This CDR3 has 16 residues. Germline CDR1 LGHDT, CDR2 YNNKEL (reference sequence). The CDR3 DNA is TGTGCCAGCAGCCTCCATCAGGTCCGGGGGAAAGAGACCCAGTACTTC. Encoded protein: CASSLHQVRGKETQYF.